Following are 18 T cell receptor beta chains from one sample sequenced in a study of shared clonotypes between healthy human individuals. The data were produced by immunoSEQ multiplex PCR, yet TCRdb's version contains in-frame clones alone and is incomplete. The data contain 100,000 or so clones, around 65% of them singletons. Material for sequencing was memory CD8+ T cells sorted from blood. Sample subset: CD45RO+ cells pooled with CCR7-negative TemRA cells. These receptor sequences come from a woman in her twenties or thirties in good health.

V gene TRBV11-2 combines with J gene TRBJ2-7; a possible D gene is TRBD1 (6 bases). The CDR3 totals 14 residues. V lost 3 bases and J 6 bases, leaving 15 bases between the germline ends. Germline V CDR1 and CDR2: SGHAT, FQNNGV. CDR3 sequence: CASSFGQGYSEQYF. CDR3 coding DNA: TGTGCCAGCAGCTTCGGTCAGGGGTATAGCGAGCAGTACTTC.

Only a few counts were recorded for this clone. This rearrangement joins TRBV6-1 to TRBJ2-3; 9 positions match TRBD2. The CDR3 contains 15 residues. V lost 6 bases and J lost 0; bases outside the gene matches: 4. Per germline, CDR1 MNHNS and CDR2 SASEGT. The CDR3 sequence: CASSHTSGSTDTQYF. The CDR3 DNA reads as TGTGCCAGCAGCCATACTAGCGGGAGCACAGATACGCAGTATTTT.

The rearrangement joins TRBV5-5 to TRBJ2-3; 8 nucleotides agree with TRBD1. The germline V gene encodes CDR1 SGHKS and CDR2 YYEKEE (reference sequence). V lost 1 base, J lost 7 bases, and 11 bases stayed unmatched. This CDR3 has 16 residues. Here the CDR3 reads CASSLLILTGENTQYF. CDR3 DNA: TGTGCCAGCAGCTTGCTGATCCTGACAGGGGAAAATACGCAGTATTTT.

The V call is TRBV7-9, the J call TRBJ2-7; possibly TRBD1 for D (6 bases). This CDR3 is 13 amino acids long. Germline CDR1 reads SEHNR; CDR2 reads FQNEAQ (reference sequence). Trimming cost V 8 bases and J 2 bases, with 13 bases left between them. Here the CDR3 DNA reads TGTGCCAGCTCAGTGGGGGACACCTACGAGCAGTACTTC. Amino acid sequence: CASSVGDTYEQYF. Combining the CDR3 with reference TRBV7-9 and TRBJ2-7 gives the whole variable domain DTGVSQNPRHKITKRGQNVTFRCDPISEHNRLYWYRQTLGQGPEFLTYFQNEAQLEKSRLLSDRFSAERPKGSFSTLEIQRTEQGDSAMYLCASSVGDTYEQYFGPGTRLTVT.

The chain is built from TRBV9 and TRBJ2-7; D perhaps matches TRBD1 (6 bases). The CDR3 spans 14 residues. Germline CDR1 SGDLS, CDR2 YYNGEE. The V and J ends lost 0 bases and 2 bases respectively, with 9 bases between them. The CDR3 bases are TGTGCCAGCAGCGTAGGAGCAGGGGCCTACGAGCAGTACTTC. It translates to CASSVGAGAYEQYF.

The CDR3 region is CATSRDPRDQPQHF. The CDR3, as DNA: TGTGCCACCAGCAGAGATCCTAGAGATCAGCCCCAGCATTTT. The gene calls are TRBV15 and TRBJ1-5; D is undetermined. Germline V gives CDR1 LNHNV, CDR2 YYDKDF (reference sequence). Deletions cut 0 bases from V and 5 bases from J, with 8 bases between. The CDR3 is 14 residues long.

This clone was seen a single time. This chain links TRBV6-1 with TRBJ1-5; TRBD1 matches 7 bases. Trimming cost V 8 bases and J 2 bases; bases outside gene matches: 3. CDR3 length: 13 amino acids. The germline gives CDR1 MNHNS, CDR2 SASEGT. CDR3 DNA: TGTGCCAGCGAGGGGGCAGGCAATCAGCCCCAGCATTTT. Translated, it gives CASEGAGNQPQHF.

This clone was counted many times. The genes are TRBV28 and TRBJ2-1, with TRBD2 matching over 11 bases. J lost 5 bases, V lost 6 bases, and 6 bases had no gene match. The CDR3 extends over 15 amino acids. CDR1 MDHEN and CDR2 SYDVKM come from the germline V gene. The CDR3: CASRYPSGRNNEQFF. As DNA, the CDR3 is TGTGCCAGCAGGTATCCTAGCGGGAGGAACAATGAGCAGTTCTTC. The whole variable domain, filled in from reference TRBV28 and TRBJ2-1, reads DVKVTQSSRYLVKRTGEKVFLECVQDMDHENMFWYRQDPGLGLRLIYFSYDVKMKEKGDIPEGYSVSREKKERFSLILESASTNQTSMYLCASRYPSGRNNEQFFGPGTRLTVL.

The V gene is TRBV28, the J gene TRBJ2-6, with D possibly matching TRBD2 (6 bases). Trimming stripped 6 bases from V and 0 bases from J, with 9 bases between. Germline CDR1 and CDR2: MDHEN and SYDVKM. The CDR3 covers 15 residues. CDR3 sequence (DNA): TGTGCCAGCAGCCGGGAGAGCTCTGGGGCCAACGTCCTGACTTTC. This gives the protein CASSRESSGANVLTF.

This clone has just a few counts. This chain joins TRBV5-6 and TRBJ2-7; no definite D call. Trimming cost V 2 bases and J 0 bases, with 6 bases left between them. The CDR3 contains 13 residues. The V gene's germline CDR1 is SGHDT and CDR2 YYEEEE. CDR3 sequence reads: CASSFGVSYEQYF. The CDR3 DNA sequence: TGTGCCAGCAGCTTTGGGGTCTCCTACGAGCAGTACTTC.

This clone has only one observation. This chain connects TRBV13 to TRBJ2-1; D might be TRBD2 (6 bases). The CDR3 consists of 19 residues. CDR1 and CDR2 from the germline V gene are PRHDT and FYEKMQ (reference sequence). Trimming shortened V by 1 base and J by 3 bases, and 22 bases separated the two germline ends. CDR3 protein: CASSLVPGPAWRDYNEQFF. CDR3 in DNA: TGTGCCAGCAGCTTAGTGCCGGGACCCGCCTGGCGGGACTACAATGAGCAGTTCTTC. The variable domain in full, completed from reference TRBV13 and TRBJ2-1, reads AAGVIQSPRHLIKEKRETATLKCYPIPRHDTVYWYQQGPGQDPQFLISFYEKMQSDKGSIPDRFSAQQFSDYHSELNMSSLELGDSALYFCASSLVPGPAWRDYNEQFFGPGTRLTVL.

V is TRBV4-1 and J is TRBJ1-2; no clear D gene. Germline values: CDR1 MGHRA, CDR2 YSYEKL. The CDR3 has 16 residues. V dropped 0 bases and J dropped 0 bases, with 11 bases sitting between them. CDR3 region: CASSQDIDLANYGYTF. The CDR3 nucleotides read TGCGCCAGCAGCCAAGATATCGACCTAGCTAACTATGGCTACACCTTC.

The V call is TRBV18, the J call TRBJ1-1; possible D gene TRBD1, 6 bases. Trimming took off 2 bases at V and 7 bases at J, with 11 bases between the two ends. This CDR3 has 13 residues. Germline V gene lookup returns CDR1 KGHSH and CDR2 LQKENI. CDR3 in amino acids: CASSPFGQSEAFF. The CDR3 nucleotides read TGTGCCAGCTCACCATTCGGACAGAGTGAAGCTTTCTTT.

Here the CDR3 DNA reads TGTGCCAGCAGCATGACAGGGTTTCTCTCCTACGAGCAGTACTTC. Its protein is CASSMTGFLSYEQYF. The J gene is TRBJ2-7, the V gene TRBV5-6; 7 bases align to TRBD1. The CDR3 is 15 residues long. V shed 4 bases and J 0 bases; nucleotides not matched to a gene: 7. Looked up from germline, CDR1 is SGHDT and CDR2 is YYEEEE.

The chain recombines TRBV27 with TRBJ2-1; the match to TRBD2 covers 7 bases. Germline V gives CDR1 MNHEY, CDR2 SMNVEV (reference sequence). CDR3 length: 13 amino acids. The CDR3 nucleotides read TGTGCTGCGTCCAGCGGGGATCGAAATGAGCAGTTCTTC. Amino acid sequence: CAASSGDRNEQFF.

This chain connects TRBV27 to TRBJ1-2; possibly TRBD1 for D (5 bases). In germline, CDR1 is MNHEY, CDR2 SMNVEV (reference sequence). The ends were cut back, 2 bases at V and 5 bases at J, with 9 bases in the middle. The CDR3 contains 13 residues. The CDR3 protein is CASSLRQGYGYTF. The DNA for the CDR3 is TGTGCCAGCAGTTTACGCCAGGGTTATGGCTACACCTTC.

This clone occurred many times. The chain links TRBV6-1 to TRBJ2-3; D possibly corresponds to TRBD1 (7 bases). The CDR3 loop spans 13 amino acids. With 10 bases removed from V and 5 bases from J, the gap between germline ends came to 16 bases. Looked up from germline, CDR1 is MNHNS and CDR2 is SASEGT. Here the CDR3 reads CATGAGQVDTQYF. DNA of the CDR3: TGTGCCACGGGGGCAGGACAGGTAGATACGCAGTATTTT.

CDR3 in DNA: TGTGCCAGCAGCTCCCAGGGGGGGCCAATAGATACGCAGTATTTT. Translation gives CASSSQGGPIDTQYF. The chain couples TRBV7-2 to TRBJ2-3; D might be TRBD1 or TRBD2, each matching 7 bases. The CDR3 sequence is 15 residues long. Trimming removed 4 bases at V and 5 bases at J, with 16 bases between. Per germline, CDR1 SGHTA and CDR2 FQGNSA.